This T cell receptor (beta chain) was sequenced in a study of shared clonotypes between healthy human individuals. General study findings and limits: The study sampled only blood, and tissue repertoires likely differ.

Germline CDR1 is SGHDT and CDR2 is YYEEEE. CDR3 length: 13 residues. Germline trimming cut 4 bases from V and 8 bases from J; bases unmatched to any gene: 3. All of the donors resided in Nashville, Tennessee, and each was a Caucasian adult. Only in-frame clones appear in the TCRdb table, and some are missing; sequencing was by immunoSEQ multiplex PCR. This repertoire shows 1,400,000 or so clones, approximately 98.5% found once; its top ten account for around 0.33%. Regarding this clone: Its antigen remains unknown.

Sequencing was carried out using naive CD4+ T cells sorted from blood. Subset defined: CD45RA+ positively selected. This TCR was sampled from a man aged 25-45 years in good health. The J gene is TRBJ1-2, the V gene TRBV5-6, with 12 bases lining up with TRBD1. CDR3 protein: CASSLGQGAGYTF. The CDR3 DNA is TGTGCCAGCAGCCTGGGACAGGGGGCCGGCTACACCTTC.